This passage covers 6 T cell receptor beta chains from one sample sequenced in a study of Graves' ophthalmopathy and Graves' hyperthyroidism. The study amplified TCR beta CDR3 regions using RNA transcripts. HTBI primers were employed in first-round RT-PCR, then a second-round multiplex PCR followed. TCRdb analysed the multiplex PCR reads with MiXCR anew, one entry per CDR3 protein. The data contain a few hundred thousand distinct CDR3 sequences, about a sixth of them singletons. Input material: peripheral blood. These receptors were collected from a young woman with Graves' ophthalmopathy.

The chain uses TRBV30 and TRBJ1-2, with TRBD1 matching over 7 bases. The CDR3 has 13 residues. Germline V gene data show CDR1 as GTSNPN and CDR2 as SVGIG (reference sequence). The ends lost 4 bases at V and 6 bases at J; junction bases unmatched: 8. Written as DNA, the CDR3 is TGTGCCTGGACCCTCCTACAGGGGAATGGCTACACCTTC. Translated: CAWTLLQGNGYTF.

This clonotype was observed many times. The rearrangement uses TRBV6-2 or TRBV6-3 and TRBJ2-7, with unresolved D. Deletions cut 3 bases from V and 6 bases from J, with 9 bases between. Germline values: CDR1 MNHEY, CDR2 SVGEGT. The CDR3 has 12 residues. The CDR3 sequence is CASSYFKVEQYF. The CDR3 coding sequence is TGTGCCAGCAGTTATTTTAAGGTCGAGCAGTACTTC.

In this sample, this clonotype turned up many times. The chain is built from TRBV7-9 and TRBJ2-7; 7 bases align to TRBD1. CDR1 is SEHNR and CDR2 is FQNEAQ in the germline V gene (reference sequence). J was trimmed by 3 bases and V by 5 bases; bases with no gene match: 13. The CDR3 sequence is 16 residues long. The CDR3 loop is CASSASDRADYYEQYF. Here the CDR3 DNA reads TGTGCCAGCAGCGCCAGCGACAGGGCTGATTACTACGAGCAGTACTTC.

This clonotype was counted only a few times. The chain joins TRBV28 to TRBJ2-7; 10 bases agree with TRBD2. CDR3 length equals 15 residues. The trim removed 4 bases at V and 4 bases at J, leaving 7 bases unmatched. CDR1 MDHEN and CDR2 SYDVKM come from the germline V gene. The CDR3 loop reads CASSSLIAGGYEQYF. CDR3 nucleotide sequence: TGTGCCAGCAGTTCCCTGATAGCGGGAGGTTACGAGCAGTACTTC.

This clonotype was counted many times. The genes are TRBV20-1 and TRBJ1-2; 9 bases are a match to TRBD1. The CDR3 has 12 amino acids. CDR1 and CDR2 (germline): DFQATT, SNEGSKA (reference sequence). V gave up 6 bases and J gave up 8 bases; unmatched junction bases: 7. CDR3 DNA: TGCAGTGCCCAAGGGACAGGGTTAGGCTACACCTTC. Protein sequence: CSAQGTGLGYTF.

At least ten counts were recorded for this clonotype. The chain employs TRBV6-1 and TRBJ2-7, with TRBD1 identical over 8 bases. V shed 4 bases and J 4 bases; nucleotides not matched to a gene: 12. The CDR3 has 16 amino acids. Germline values: CDR1 MNHNS, CDR2 SASEGT. The CDR3 coding sequence is TGTGCCAGCAGTGGAGCGGCGGGACAGGCGTTTTACGAGCAGTACTTC. It codes for CASSGAAGQAFYEQYF.